The source of this T cell receptor (beta chain) is a study of blood T cell repertoires in COVID-19. Across the study: Acute-phase and convalescent COVID-19 samples originated in the United States, Italy and Spain.

Authors' methods: Amplification from reference gene primers served as the basis for estimated nucleated cell counts. The assay was immunoSEQ multiplex PCR, and TCRdb's table has in-frame clones only and misses some. D and trimming come from the DNA, and the V and J calls and clone size come from that table. The sample includes 25,000 to 30,000 clones, 84% of them seen just once. V lost 6 bases and J 6 bases, leaving 14 bases between the germline ends. Germline V gives CDR1 MNHEY, CDR2 SVGAGI. The CDR3 contains 13 residues. This chain joins TRBV6-5 and TRBJ1-1; D is unresolved. The sequence was collected from an elderly man with active COVID-19. Sample: peripheral blood. Written as DNA, the CDR3 is TGTGCCAGCAGGTTGATTTGGAGTGCTGAAGCTTTCTTT. Residues: CASRLIWSAEAFF.